The subject of this entry is one T cell receptor beta chain. The germline V gene has CDR1 SQVTM and CDR2 ANQGSEA. V was pared by 0 bases and J by 4 bases, with 9 bases of the junction left unmatched. CDR3 size: 16 residues. The record originates from a study of memory CD4+ T cells and cytomegalovirus serostatus. Single viable CD3+CD4+CD8-CD45RO+ cells were sorted as the memory CD4+ T cells. After thawing, CD4+ T cells were positively selected. The method was immunoSEQ multiplex PCR; TCRdb's version includes in-frame clones alone and lacks a portion of them. The table shows more than 55,000 clones, with approximately 78% occurring only once.

The specimen was memory CD4+ T cells from blood. The chain is built from TRBV29-1 and TRBJ2-1; 7 nucleotides align to TRBD2. This sequence originates from an adult in good health and CMV-seronegative. The CDR3 spells CSVEDWVAGQYNEQFF. The CDR3 region has the DNA TGCAGCGTTGAAGATTGGGTAGCGGGCCAGTACAATGAGCAGTTCTTC.